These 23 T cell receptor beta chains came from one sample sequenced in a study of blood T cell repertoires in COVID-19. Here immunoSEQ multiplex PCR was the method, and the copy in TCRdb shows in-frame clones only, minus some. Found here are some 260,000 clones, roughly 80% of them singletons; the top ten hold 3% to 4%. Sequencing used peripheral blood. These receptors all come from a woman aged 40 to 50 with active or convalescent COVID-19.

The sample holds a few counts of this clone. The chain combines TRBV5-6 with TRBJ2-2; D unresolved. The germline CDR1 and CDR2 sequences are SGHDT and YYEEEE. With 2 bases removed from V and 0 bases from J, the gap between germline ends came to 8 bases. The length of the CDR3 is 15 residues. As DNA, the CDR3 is TGTGCCAGCAGCTTTGGGCTAACGAACACCGGGGAGCTGTTTTTT. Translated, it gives CASSFGLTNTGELFF. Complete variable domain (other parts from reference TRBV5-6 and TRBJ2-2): DAGVTQSPTHLIKTRGQQVTLRCSPKSGHDTVSWYQQALGQGPQFIFQYYEEEERQRGNFPDRFSGHQFPNYSSELNVNALLLGDSALYLCASSFGLTNTGELFFGEGSRLTVL.

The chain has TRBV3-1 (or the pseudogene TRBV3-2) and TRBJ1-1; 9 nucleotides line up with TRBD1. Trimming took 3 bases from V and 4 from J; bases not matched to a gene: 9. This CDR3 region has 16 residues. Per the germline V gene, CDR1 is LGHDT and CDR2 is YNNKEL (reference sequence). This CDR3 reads CASSQADGQGITEAFF. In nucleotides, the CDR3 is TGTGCCAGCAGCCAGGCGGATGGACAGGGGATCACTGAAGCTTTCTTT.

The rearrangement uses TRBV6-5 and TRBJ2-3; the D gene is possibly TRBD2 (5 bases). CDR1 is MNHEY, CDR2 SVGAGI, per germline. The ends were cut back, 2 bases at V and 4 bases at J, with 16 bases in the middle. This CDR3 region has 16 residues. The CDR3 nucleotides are TGTGCCAGCAGTTACGCCCGGGGATTGGGGTCAGATACGCAGTATTTT. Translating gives CASSYARGLGSDTQYF.

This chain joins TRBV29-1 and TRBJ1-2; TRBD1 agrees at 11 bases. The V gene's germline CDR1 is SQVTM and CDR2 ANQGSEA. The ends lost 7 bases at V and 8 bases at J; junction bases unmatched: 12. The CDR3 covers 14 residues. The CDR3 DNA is TGCAGCGCGGGCCGGGACAGGGGGACCGGGGGCTACACCTTC. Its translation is CSAGRDRGTGGYTF.

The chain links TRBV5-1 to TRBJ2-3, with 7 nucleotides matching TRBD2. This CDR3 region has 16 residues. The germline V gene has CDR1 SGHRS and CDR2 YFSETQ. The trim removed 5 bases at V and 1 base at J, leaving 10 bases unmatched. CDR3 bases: TGCGCCAGCAGTCCCGGGGAGGGCCCTCGCACAGATACGCAGTATTTT. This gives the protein CASSPGEGPRTDTQYF. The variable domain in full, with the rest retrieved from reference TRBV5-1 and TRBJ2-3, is KAGVTQTPRYLIKTRGQQVTLSCSPISGHRSVSWYQQTPGQGLQFLFEYFSETQRNKGNFPGRFSGRQFSNSRSEMNVSTLELGDSALYLCASSPGEGPRTDTQYFGPGTRLTVL.

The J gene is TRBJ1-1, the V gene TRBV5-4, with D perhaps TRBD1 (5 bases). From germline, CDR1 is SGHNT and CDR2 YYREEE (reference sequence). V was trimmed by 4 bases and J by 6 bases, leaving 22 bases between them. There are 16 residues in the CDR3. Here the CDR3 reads CASSPPDPGRVPEAFF. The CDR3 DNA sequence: TGTGCCAGCAGCCCCCCTGATCCAGGGAGGGTCCCTGAAGCTTTCTTT.

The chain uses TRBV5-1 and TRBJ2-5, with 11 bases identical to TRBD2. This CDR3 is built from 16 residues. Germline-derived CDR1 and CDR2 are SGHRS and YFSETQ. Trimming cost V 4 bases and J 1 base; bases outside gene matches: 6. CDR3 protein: CASSTASGGLQETQYF. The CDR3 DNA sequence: TGCGCCAGCAGCACTGCTAGCGGGGGGCTCCAAGAGACCCAGTACTTC.

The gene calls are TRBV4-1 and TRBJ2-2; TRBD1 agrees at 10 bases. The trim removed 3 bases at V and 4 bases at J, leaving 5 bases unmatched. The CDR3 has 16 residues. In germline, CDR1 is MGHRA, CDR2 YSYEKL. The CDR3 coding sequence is TGCGCCAGCAGCCAGACAGGGGGCTGGGGCACCGGGGAGCTGTTTTTT. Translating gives CASSQTGGWGTGELFF.

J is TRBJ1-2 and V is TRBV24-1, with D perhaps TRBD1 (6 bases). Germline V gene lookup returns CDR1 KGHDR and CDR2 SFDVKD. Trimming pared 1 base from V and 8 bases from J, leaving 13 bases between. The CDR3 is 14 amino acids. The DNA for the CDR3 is TGTGCCACCAGTGATTTCCCACAGGGAGGGGGCTACACCTTC. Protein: CATSDFPQGGGYTF.

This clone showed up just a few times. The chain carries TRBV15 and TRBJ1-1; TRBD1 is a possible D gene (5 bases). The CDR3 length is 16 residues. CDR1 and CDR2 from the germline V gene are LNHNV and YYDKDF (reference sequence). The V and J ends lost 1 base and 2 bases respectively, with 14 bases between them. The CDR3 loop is CATSRGVSGVNTEAFF. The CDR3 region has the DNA TGTGCCACCAGCAGAGGGGTTTCGGGGGTCAACACTGAAGCTTTCTTT.

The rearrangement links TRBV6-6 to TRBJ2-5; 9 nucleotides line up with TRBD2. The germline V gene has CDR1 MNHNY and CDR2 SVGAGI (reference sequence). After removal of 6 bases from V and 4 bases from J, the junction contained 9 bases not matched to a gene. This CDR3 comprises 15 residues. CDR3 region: CASRDWRGGLETQYF. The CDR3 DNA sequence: TGTGCCAGCAGGGACTGGCGGGGGGGTTTAGAGACCCAGTACTTC.

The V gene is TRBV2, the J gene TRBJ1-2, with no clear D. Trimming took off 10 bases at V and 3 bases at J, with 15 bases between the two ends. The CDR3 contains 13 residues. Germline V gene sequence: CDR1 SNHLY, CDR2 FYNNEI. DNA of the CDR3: TGTGCCACCGGACGGGGAATAGACTATGGCTACACCTTC. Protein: CATGRGIDYGYTF. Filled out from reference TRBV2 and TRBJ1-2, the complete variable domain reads EPEVTQTPSHQVTQMGQEVILRCVPISNHLYFYWYRQILGQKVEFLVSFYNNEISEKSEIFDDQFSVERPDGSNFTLKIRSTKLEDSAMYFCATGRGIDYGYTFGSGTRLTVV.

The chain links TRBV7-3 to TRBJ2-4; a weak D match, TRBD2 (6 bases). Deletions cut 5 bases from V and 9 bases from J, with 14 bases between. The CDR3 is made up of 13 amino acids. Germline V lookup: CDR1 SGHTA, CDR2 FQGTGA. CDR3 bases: TGTGCCAGCAGCCTCGCGGGGAGACGCATTCAGTACTTC. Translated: CASSLAGRRIQYF.

The CDR3 here is CASRQDRGGTEAFF. The DNA of the CDR3 is TGTGCCAGCAGACAGGACAGGGGCGGCACTGAAGCTTTCTTT. The gene calls are TRBV2 and TRBJ1-1, with 9 bases identical to TRBD1. Germline V gene lookup returns CDR1 SNHLY and CDR2 FYNNEI. V gave up 6 bases and J gave up 4 bases; unmatched junction bases: 6. This CDR3 contains 14 residues.

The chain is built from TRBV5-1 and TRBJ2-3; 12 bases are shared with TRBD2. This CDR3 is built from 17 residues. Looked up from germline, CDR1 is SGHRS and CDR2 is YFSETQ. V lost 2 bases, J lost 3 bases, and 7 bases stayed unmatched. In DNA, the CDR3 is TGCGCCAGCAGCTTAGGACTAGCGGGGTCTCGGACAGATACGCAGTATTTT. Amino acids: CASSLGLAGSRTDTQYF.

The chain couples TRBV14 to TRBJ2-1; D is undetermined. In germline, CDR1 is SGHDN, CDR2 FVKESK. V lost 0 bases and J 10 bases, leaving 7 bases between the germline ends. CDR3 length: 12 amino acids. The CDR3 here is CASSQDLSEQFF. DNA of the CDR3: TGTGCCAGCAGCCAAGATCTATCGGAGCAGTTCTTC.

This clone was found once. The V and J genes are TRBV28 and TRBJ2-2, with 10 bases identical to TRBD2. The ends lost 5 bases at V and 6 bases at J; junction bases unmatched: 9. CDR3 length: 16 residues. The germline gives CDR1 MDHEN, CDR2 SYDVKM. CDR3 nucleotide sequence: TGTGCCAGCAGTCCACGAGCGGGGGGGCTAGCCGGGGAGCTGTTTTTT. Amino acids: CASSPRAGGLAGELFF.

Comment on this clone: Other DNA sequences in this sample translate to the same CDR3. CDR3 DNA: TGCAGCGTTGACCTAGCGGGGGGGCCGGACACCGGGGAGCTGTTTTTT. It encodes CSVDLAGGPDTGELFF. The rearrangement links TRBV29-1 to TRBJ2-2; 12 bases align to TRBD2. The CDR3 length is 16 residues. CDR1 and CDR2 from the germline V gene are SQVTM and ANQGSEA. Trimming took 3 bases from V and 3 from J; bases not matched to a gene: 5.

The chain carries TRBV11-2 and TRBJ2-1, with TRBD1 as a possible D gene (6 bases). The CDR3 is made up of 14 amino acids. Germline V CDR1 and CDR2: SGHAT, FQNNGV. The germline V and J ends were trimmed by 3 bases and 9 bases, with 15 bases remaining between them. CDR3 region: CASSFLQGSGEQFF. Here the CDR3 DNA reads TGTGCCAGCAGCTTCCTCCAGGGGTCGGGTGAGCAGTTCTTC. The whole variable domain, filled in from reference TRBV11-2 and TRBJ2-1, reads EAGVAQSPRYKIIEKRQSVAFWCNPISGHATLYWYQQILGQGPKLLIQFQNNGVVDDSQLPKDRFSAERLKGVDSTLKIQPAKLEDSAVYLCASSFLQGSGEQFFGPGTRLTVL.

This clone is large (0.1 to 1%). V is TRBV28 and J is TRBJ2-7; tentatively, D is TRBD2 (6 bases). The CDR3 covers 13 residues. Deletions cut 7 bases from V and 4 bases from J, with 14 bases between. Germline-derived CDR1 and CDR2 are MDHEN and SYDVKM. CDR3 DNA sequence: TGTGCCAGCAATCCGGGAGAAAAGTACGAGCAGTACTTC. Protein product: CASNPGEKYEQYF.

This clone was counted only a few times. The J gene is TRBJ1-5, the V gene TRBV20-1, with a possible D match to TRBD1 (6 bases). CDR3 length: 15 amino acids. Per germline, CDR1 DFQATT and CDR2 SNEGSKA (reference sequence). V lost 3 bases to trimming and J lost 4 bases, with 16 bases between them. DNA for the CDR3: TGCAGTGCTAGTCCGGCCAGGGGAGCAAATCAGCCCCAGCATTTT. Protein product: CSASPARGANQPQHF.

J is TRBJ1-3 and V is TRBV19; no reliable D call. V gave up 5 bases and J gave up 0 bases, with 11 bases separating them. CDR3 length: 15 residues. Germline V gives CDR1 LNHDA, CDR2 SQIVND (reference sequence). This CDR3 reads CASSQEGTSGNTIYF. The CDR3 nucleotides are TGTGCCAGTAGTCAGGAGGGCACCTCTGGAAACACCATATATTTT.

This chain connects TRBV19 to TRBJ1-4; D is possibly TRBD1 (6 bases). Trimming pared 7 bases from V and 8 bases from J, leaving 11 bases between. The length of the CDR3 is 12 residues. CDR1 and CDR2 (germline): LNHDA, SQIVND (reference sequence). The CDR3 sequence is CASNLQGEKLFF. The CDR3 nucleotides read TGTGCCAGTAACCTCCAGGGGGAAAAACTGTTTTTT.